This T cell receptor beta chain was identified in a study of T cell changes during pregnancy in multiple sclerosis. Clones were read by immunoSEQ multiplex PCR, and TCRdb kept only the in-frame ones, dropping some. The table shows 70,000 to 80,000 clones, with around 94% occurring only once. This sequence originates from a female donor with multiple sclerosis, enrolled in a pregnancy study. The sequenced sample was peripheral blood, obtained in the third trimester of pregnancy.

The CDR3, as DNA: TGTGCCAGCAGCCAAGGAAGGAACTCAAACTATAACTATGGCTACACCTTC. Protein sequence: CASSQGRNSNYNYGYTF. The chain employs TRBV14 and TRBJ1-2; D gene ambiguous. The V end was cut by 1 base, the J end by 1 base, with 16 bases between. The CDR3 is 17 residues long. CDR1 is SGHDN and CDR2 is FVKESK in the germline V gene.